This T cell receptor (beta chain) was sequenced during a study of cytomegalovirus exposure and HLA in healthy donors. Study findings and constraints: The tendency of first-cohort TCR clusters to co-occur in the roughly 130 validation repertoires was the finding of a later analysis. Overall, around 160 TCR beta chains were annotated as cytomegalovirus-associated. In vitro testing confirmed a few CMV-associated chains as specific for CMV antigens.

TCRdb keeps only in-frame clones here, not all; method: immunoSEQ multiplex PCR. Found here are fewer than 200,000 clones, roughly 96% of them singletons; the top ten hold around 0.9%. The CDR3 is 16 amino acids. Germline V gene lookup returns CDR1 LGHNA and CDR2 YSLEER. V lost 0 bases and J 6 bases, leaving 17 bases between the germline ends. As to this clone: As yet, its antigen is unknown.

This receptor was identified in a young woman in good health and CMV-seronegative. The sample consisted of PBMCs. J is TRBJ1-2 and V is TRBV4-3, with D perhaps matching TRBD1 (5 bases). In DNA, the CDR3 is TGCGCCAGCAGCCAAGATCGGGGGAGAGGGACTCATGGCTACACCTTC. Its translation is CASSQDRGRGTHGYTF.